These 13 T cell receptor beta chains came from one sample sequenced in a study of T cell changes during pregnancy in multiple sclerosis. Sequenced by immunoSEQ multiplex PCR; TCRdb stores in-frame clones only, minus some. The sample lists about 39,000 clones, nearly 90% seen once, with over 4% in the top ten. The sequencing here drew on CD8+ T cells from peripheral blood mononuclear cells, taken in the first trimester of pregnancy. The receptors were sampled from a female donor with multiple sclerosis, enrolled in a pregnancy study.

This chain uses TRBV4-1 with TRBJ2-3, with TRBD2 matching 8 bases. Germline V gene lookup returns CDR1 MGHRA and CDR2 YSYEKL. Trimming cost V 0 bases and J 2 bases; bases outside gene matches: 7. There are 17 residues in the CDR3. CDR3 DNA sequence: TGCGCCAGCAGCCAAGAACCGCTTAGCGGGGCCACAGATACGCAGTATTTT. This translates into CASSQEPLSGATDTQYF.

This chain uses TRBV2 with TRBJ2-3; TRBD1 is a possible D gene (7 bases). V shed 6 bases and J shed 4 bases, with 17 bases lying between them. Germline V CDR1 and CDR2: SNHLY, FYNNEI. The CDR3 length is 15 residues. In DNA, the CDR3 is TGTGCCAGCAGACCTGACAGGGAGGTAGCAGATACGCAGTATTTT. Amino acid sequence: CASRPDREVADTQYF.

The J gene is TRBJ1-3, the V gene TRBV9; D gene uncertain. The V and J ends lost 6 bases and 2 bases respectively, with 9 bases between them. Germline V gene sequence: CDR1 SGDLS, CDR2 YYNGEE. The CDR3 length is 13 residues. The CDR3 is CASTLGPGNTIYF. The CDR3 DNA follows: TGTGCCAGCACGCTAGGTCCTGGAAACACCATATATTTT. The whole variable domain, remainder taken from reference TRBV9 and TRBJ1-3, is DSGVTQTPKHLITATGQRVTLRCSPRSGDLSVYWYQQSLDQGLQFLIQYYNGEERAKGNILERFSAQQFPDLHSELNLSSLELGDSALYFCASTLGPGNTIYFGEGSWLTVV.

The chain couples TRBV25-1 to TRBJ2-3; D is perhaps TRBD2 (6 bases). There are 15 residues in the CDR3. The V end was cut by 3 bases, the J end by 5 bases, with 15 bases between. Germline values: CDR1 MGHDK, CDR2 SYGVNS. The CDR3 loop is CASSDLIRGIDTQYF. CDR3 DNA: TGTGCCAGCAGTGACCTAATACGGGGGATAGATACGCAGTATTTT.

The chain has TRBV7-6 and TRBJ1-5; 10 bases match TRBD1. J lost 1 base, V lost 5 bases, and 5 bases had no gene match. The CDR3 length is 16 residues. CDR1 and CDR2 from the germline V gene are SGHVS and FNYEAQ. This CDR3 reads CASSPRTGGSNQPQHF. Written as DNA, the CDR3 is TGTGCCAGCAGCCCAAGGACAGGGGGAAGCAATCAGCCCCAGCATTTT.

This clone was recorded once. CDR3 protein: CASSPGTRDEQFF. The CDR3 nucleotides are TGCGCCAGCAGCCCAGGGACTAGAGATGAGCAGTTCTTC. V gene TRBV4-1 combines with J gene TRBJ2-1; 8 positions agree with TRBD2. The V gene's germline CDR1 is MGHRA and CDR2 YSYEKL. The CDR3 sequence is 13 residues long. V was clipped by 4 bases and J by 8 bases; unmatched bases: 4.

The CDR3 region has the DNA TGTGCCAGCAGTGGCCAGACCCAGGGGGAGACCCAGTACTTC. Its translation is CASSGQTQGETQYF. The gene calls are TRBV6-1 and TRBJ2-5, with D possibly matching TRBD1 (6 bases). CDR1 and CDR2 from the germline V gene are MNHNS and SASEGT. The germline V and J ends were trimmed by 4 bases and 5 bases, with 14 bases remaining between them. There are 14 residues in the CDR3.

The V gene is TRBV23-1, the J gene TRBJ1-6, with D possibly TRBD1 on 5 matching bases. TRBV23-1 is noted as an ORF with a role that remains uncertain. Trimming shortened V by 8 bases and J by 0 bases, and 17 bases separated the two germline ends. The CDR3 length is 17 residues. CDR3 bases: TGCGCCAGCGAAGAACCCCGGGGGAGCTCCTATAATTCACCCCTCCACTTT. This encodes CASEEPRGSSYNSPLHF.

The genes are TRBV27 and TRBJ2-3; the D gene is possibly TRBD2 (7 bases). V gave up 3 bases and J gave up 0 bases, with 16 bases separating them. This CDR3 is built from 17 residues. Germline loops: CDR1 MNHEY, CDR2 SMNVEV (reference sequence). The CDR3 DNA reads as TGTGCCAGCAGTTTCCGGGGGGCCTTCCTTAGCACAGATACGCAGTATTTT. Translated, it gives CASSFRGAFLSTDTQYF.

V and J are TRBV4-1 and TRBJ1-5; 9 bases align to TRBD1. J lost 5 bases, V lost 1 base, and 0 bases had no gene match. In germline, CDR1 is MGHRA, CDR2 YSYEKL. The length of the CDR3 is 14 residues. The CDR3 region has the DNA TGCGCCAGCAGCCAAGGACAGGGGGATCAGCCCCAGCATTTT. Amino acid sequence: CASSQGQGDQPQHF.

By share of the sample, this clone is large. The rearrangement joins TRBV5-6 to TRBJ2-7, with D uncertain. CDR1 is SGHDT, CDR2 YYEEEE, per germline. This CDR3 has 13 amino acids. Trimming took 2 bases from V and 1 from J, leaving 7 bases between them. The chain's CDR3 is CASSFGVSYEQYF. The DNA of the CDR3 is TGTGCCAGCAGCTTTGGAGTTTCCTACGAGCAGTACTTC.

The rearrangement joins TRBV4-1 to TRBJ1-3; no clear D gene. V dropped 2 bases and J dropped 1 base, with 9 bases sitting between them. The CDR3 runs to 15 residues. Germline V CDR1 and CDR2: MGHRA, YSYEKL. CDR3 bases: TGCGCCAGCAGCCAAATACCGGGGTCTGGAAACACCATATATTTT. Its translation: CASSQIPGSGNTIYF.

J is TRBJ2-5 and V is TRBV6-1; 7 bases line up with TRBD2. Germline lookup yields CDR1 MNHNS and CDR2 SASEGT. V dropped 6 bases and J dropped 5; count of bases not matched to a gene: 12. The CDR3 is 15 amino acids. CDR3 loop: CASSPSGGGGETQYF. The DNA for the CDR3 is TGTGCCAGCAGCCCTTCCGGCGGGGGAGGGGAGACCCAGTACTTC.